These 22 T cell receptor beta chains came from one sample sequenced in a study of cytomegalovirus exposure and HLA in healthy donors. The PCR made use of 60 Vbeta and 13 Jbeta primers. The protocol was immunoSEQ multiplex PCR, while the TCRdb copy is restricted to in-frame clones and leaves out a portion. The sample lists about 230,000 clones, around four fifths occurring once. What was sequenced was PBMCs. The receptor source for this set is a woman aged 60-75 years in good health and CMV-seropositive.

The chain employs TRBV5-1 and TRBJ1-4; no definite D call. This CDR3 region has 15 residues. Per the germline V gene, CDR1 is SGHRS and CDR2 is YFSETQ. V was shortened by 0 bases and J by 1 base, with 7 bases between the two germline ends. The CDR3: CASSLAPLTNEKLFF. CDR3 bases: TGCGCCAGCAGCTTGGCCCCGTTAACTAATGAAAAACTGTTTTTT.

V usage is TRBV28 and J usage is TRBJ2-7, with D possibly being TRBD2 (5 bases). Trimming removed 5 bases at V and 5 bases at J, with 16 bases between. Germline-derived CDR1 and CDR2 are MDHEN and SYDVKM. The CDR3 runs to 14 residues. This CDR3 is CASSAPGNQNEQYF. The DNA of the CDR3 is TGTGCCAGCAGTGCCCCGGGAAATCAGAACGAGCAGTACTTC.

The genes are TRBV28 and TRBJ1-6; D is unresolved. The V end was cut by 8 bases, the J end by 14 bases, with 22 bases between. CDR3 length: 14 residues. Germline assignment: CDR1 MDHEN and CDR2 SYDVKM. The CDR3 spells CASERGGGILSLHF. CDR3 DNA: TGTGCCAGCGAACGGGGAGGCGGGATTCTTTCCCTCCACTTT.

DNA of the CDR3: TGCGCCAGCAGCTTGGGGTCGCGGGGGGAGACCCAGTACTTC. Translating gives CASSLGSRGETQYF. V is TRBV5-1 and J is TRBJ2-5, with TRBD2 matching 7 bases. The trim removed 0 bases at V and 5 bases at J, leaving 4 bases unmatched. CDR1 and CDR2 (germline): SGHRS, YFSETQ. The CDR3 spans 14 residues. Complete variable domain (other parts from reference TRBV5-1 and TRBJ2-5): KAGVTQTPRYLIKTRGQQVTLSCSPISGHRSVSWYQQTPGQGLQFLFEYFSETQRNKGNFPGRFSGRQFSNSRSEMNVSTLELGDSALYLCASSLGSRGETQYFGPGTRLLVL.

In its sample, this clone was seen once. The rearrangement links TRBV7-2 to TRBJ2-7; TRBD1 is a possible D gene (5 bases). The V gene's germline CDR1 is SGHTA and CDR2 FQGNSA. V lost 5 bases, J lost 3 bases, and 14 bases lay in between. The CDR3 length is 14 residues. CDR3 DNA sequence: TGTGCCAGCAGCCGAGACAGAGGACGCTACGAGCAGTACTTC. Its translation is CASSRDRGRYEQYF.

The chain employs TRBV27 and TRBJ2-7, with D maybe TRBD2 (5 bases). Trimming removed 3 bases from V and 6 bases from J, with 15 bases in between. Germline V lookup: CDR1 MNHEY, CDR2 SMNVEV (reference sequence). The length of the CDR3 is 14 residues. CDR3 nucleotides: TGTGCCAGCAGTTTCCTCAGCGGACGTAGCGAGCAGTACTTC. The encoded protein is CASSFLSGRSEQYF.

Comments on this clone: The germline gene is not matched at one end of the junction; a read error may be the cause. The chain combines TRBV5-1 with TRBJ2-2, with D possibly TRBD1 on 6 matching bases. CDR3 length: 16 amino acids. The germline V gene has CDR1 SGHRS and CDR2 YFSETQ. CDR3: CASSQQTGMNTGELLF. The CDR3 region has the DNA TGCGCCAGCAGCCAGCAGACAGGCATGAACACCGGGGAGCTGCTTTTT.

This sequence joins TRBV5-1 and TRBJ1-1; maybe TRBD1 (5 bases). This CDR3 has 14 residues. Trimming removed 6 bases at V and 1 base at J, with 13 bases between. Germline-derived CDR1 and CDR2 are SGHRS and YFSETQ. This chain's CDR3 is CASTMGPTNTEAFF. CDR3 nucleotide sequence: TGCGCCAGCACCATGGGGCCGACGAACACTGAAGCTTTCTTT.

This chain links TRBV5-1 with TRBJ2-5, with TRBD2 matching 10 bases. Trimming at V came to 4 bases and at J to 4 bases, leaving 4 bases not matched to a gene. The CDR3 consists of 14 residues. Germline assignment: CDR1 SGHRS and CDR2 YFSETQ. The CDR3 DNA reads TGCGCCAGCAGCCCAGCGGGGGGGCCAGAGACCCAGTACTTC. This translates into CASSPAGGPETQYF.

V and J are TRBV7-9 and TRBJ2-4; 7 bases are a match to TRBD1. The CDR3 is 14 residues long. Unmatched junction bases numbered 5, after V lost 3 bases and J lost 6 bases. The V gene's germline CDR1 is SEHNR and CDR2 FQNEAQ (reference sequence). The chain's CDR3 is CASSFGQGVNIQYF. In DNA form, the CDR3 reads TGTGCCAGCAGCTTCGGGCAGGGGGTAAACATTCAGTACTTC.

The chain carries TRBV7-2 and TRBJ1-1; TRBD1 matches at 9 bases. Per germline, CDR1 SGHTA and CDR2 FQGNSA. The junction had 4 bases not matched to a gene; V was cut back by 5 bases and J by 9 bases. The CDR3 runs 12 residues. The CDR3 DNA sequence: TGTGCCAGCAGCATAAACAGGGGGCAAGCTTTCTTT. It specifies CASSINRGQAFF.

V and J are TRBV30 and TRBJ2-1, with 10 bases that match TRBD2. Germline-derived CDR1 and CDR2 are GTSNPN and SVGIG (reference sequence). This CDR3 comprises 15 residues. V lost 4 bases, J lost 9 bases, and 12 bases stayed unmatched. CDR3 loop: CAWKRGLAGALEQFF. In DNA form, the CDR3 reads TGTGCCTGGAAGCGGGGTCTAGCGGGAGCCCTTGAGCAGTTCTTC.

J is TRBJ2-3 and V is TRBV4-3; 9 bases are shared with TRBD2. After removal of 4 bases from V and 6 bases from J, the junction contained 11 bases not matched to a gene. Looked up from germline, CDR1 is LGHNA and CDR2 is YSLEER. There are 16 residues in the CDR3. In nucleotides, the CDR3 is TGCGCCAGCAGCCCTGGCAGGGGCGGGGGGGTGGATACGCAGTATTTT. Translation gives CASSPGRGGGVDTQYF.

This clone occurred once. The CDR3 reads CASSIDTGRGGYTF. CDR3 sequence (DNA): TGTGCCAGTAGTATAGATACAGGAAGAGGTGGCTACACCTTC. The V gene is TRBV19, the J gene TRBJ1-2; perhaps TRBD1 as D (5 bases). Trimming shortened V by 0 bases and J by 7 bases, and 12 bases separated the two germline ends. The CDR3 sequence is 14 residues long. CDR1 and CDR2 (germline): LNHDA, SQIVND (reference sequence).

This clone was counted a single time. V usage is TRBV5-1 and J usage is TRBJ2-7; 10 positions match TRBD1. The germline V gene encodes CDR1 SGHRS and CDR2 YFSETQ. V trimming: 4 bases; J trimming: 4 bases; junction bases outside the gene matches: 5. The CDR3 runs 14 residues. The CDR3 loop reads CASSQGTGEYEQYF. Here the CDR3 DNA reads TGCGCCAGCAGCCAGGGGACAGGGGAGTACGAGCAGTACTTC.

This clone occurred once. The chain joins TRBV10-2 to TRBJ2-3, with 9 bases lining up with TRBD1. The CDR3 consists of 14 residues. The germline V gene has CDR1 WSHSY and CDR2 SAAADI. Unmatched junction bases numbered 8, after V lost 8 bases and J lost 5 bases. CDR3 region: CASRQGGGQDTQYF. CDR3 nucleotides: TGCGCCAGCCGACAGGGGGGAGGCCAAGATACGCAGTATTTT.

For the CDR3, the DNA is TGTGCCAGTAGTATGGTGGCAGGGAAATTCTTCGCCCGCAATCAGCCCCAGCATTTT. As protein: CASSMVAGKFFARNQPQHF. V is TRBV19 and J is TRBJ1-5; perhaps TRBD1 as D (5 bases). Trimming shortened V by 3 bases and J by 2 bases, and 23 bases separated the two germline ends. CDR3 length: 19 amino acids. Per the germline V gene, CDR1 is LNHDA and CDR2 is SQIVND (reference sequence).

The count of this clone is one. This chain uses TRBV1 with TRBJ2-1; whether TRBD1, the table's D call, matches the DNA was not checked. TRBV1 is described as a pseudogene. This CDR3 region has 11 residues. The DNA of the CDR3 is TGCACCAGCAGCCAACAGGGGGAGCAGTTCTTC. Protein sequence: CTSSQQGEQFF.

CDR3 in amino acids: CASSSRQGDSPLHF. As DNA, the CDR3 is TGTGCCAGCAGCTCCCGACAGGGCGATTCACCCCTCCACTTT. V is TRBV9 and J is TRBJ1-6, with 7 nucleotides matching TRBD1. Trimming removed 4 bases from V and 8 bases from J; junction bases left unmatched: 6. CDR3 size: 14 residues. The V gene's germline CDR1 is SGDLS and CDR2 YYNGEE.

This clone has just a few counts. This chain connects TRBV6-5 to TRBJ2-7; 11 positions match TRBD2. This CDR3 spans 14 amino acids. V shed 6 bases, J shed 3 bases, and the junction held 4 bases outside the gene matches. CDR1 is MNHEY and CDR2 is SVGAGI in the germline V gene. The CDR3 sequence is CASSPGTSGYEQYF. The CDR3 nucleotides are TGTGCCAGCAGCCCCGGGACTAGCGGCTACGAGCAGTACTTC.

A single count supports this clone. The chain employs TRBV7-2 and TRBJ1-1; D not certain. The CDR3 has 12 residues. Trimming pared 5 bases from V and 3 bases from J, leaving 7 bases between. From germline, CDR1 is SGHTA and CDR2 FQGNSA. In DNA, the CDR3 is TGTGCCAGCAGCCCCCAGTACACTGAAGCTTTCTTT. It is translated as CASSPQYTEAFF.

The chain combines TRBV7-2 with TRBJ1-5, with 9 bases identical to TRBD1. The V segment lost 5 bases and the J segment 7 bases; nucleotides outside the gene matches: 9. There are 15 residues in the CDR3. Germline CDR1 and CDR2: SGHTA and FQGNSA. The CDR3 nucleotides read TGTGCCAGCAGCACCAGGACAGGGGAAGGGCAGCCCCAGCATTTT. It specifies CASSTRTGEGQPQHF.